This TCR beta chain was captured in a study of tumor-infiltrating lymphocytes in primary liver carcinoma. Study information: Sequencing of the samples generated roughly 3.5 to 8 million productive TCRbeta reads, with similar yields across tissue types.

Synthesis of TCR beta cDNA was carried out from about 0.55 ug total RNA with a constant-region primer. Library construction for TCR beta comprised three nested multiplex PCR rounds performed with slightly modified ARM-PCR. MiXCR, applied by TCRdb to the multiplex PCR reads, yields one record per CDR3 protein. The top ten clones hold about 6.3% of a sample with about 330,000 distinct CDR3 sequences, almost 65% of them seen once. As regards this clonotype: The antigen remains undetermined.

Study outcomes and limitations: Since the samples were bulk and unsorted, the CD4+ and CD8+ repertoires were not compared. Between tumor regions, pairs overlapped more than tumor-adjacent and tumor-blood pairs did.

Researchers drew blood RNA from unsorted whole blood and extracted germline DNA as well. Patients in the cohort were treatment-naive and living with chronic HBV infection. Sequencing input: peripheral blood. The clonotype was recovered from a man aged 35-49 years with primary liver carcinoma and hepatitis B virus infection.

Written as DNA, the CDR3 is TGTGCCAGCAGCGGGACTAGCGGGAATAGGGATGAGCAGTTCTTC. Its translation: CASSGTSGNRDEQFF. This rearrangement joins TRBV11-2 to TRBJ2-1; 13 nucleotides line up with TRBD2. CDR3 size: 15 residues. Germline-derived CDR1 and CDR2 are SGHAT and FQNNGV. Trimming at V came to 5 bases and at J to 8 bases, leaving 6 bases not matched to a gene.